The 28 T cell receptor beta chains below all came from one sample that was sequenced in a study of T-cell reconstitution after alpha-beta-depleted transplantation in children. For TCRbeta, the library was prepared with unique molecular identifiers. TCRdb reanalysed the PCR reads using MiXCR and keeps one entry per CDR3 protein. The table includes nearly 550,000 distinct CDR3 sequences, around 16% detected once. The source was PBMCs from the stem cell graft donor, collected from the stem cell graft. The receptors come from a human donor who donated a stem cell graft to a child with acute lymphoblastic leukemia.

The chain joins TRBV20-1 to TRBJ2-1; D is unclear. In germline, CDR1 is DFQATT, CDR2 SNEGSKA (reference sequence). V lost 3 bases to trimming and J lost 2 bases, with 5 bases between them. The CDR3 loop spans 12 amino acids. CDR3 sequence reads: CSARGPYNEQFF. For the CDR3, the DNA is TGCAGTGCTAGGGGCCCCTACAATGAGCAGTTCTTC.

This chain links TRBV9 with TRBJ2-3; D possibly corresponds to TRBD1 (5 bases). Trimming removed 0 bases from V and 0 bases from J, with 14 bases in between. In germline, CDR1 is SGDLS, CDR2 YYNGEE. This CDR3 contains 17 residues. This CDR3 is CASSVEDDRTSTDTQYF. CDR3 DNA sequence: TGTGCCAGCAGCGTAGAAGATGACAGAACTAGCACAGATACGCAGTATTTT.

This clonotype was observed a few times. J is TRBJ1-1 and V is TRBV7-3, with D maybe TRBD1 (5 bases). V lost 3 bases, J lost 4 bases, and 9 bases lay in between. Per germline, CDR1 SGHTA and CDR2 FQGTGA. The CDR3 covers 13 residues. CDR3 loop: CASSFTGSTEAFF. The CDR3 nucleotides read TGTGCCAGCAGCTTTACAGGAAGCACTGAAGCTTTCTTT. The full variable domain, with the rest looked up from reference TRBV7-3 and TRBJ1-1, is GAGVSQTPSNKVTEKGKYVELRCDPISGHTALYWYRQSLGQGPEFLIYFQGTGAADDSGLPNDRFFAVRPEGSVSTLKIQRTERGDSAVYLCASSFTGSTEAFFGQGTRLTVV.

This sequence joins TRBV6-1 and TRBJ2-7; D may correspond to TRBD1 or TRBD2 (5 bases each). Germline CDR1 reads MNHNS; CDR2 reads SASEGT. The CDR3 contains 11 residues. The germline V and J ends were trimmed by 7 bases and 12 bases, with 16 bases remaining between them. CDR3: CASISGAEGYF. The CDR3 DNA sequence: TGTGCCAGCATCTCTGGGGCAGAGGGGTACTTC.

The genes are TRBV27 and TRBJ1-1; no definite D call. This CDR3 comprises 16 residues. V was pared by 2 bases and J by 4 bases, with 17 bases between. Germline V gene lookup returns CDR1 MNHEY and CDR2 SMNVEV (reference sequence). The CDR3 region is CASSLRAGSLVTEAFF. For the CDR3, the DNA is TGTGCCAGCAGTTTACGAGCGGGGTCCCTGGTCACTGAAGCTTTCTTT.

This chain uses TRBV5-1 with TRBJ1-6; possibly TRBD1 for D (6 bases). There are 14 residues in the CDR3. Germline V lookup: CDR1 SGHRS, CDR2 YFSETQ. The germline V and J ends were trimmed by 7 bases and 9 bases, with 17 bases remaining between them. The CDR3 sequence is CASRGQPTSSPLHF. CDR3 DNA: TGCGCCAGCCGAGGACAGCCAACTAGTTCACCCCTCCACTTT.

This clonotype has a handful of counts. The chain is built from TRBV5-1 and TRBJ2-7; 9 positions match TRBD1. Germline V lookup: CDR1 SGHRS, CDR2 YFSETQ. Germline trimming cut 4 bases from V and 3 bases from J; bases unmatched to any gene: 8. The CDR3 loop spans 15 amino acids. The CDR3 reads CASSPLGQGIYEQYF. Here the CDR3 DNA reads TGCGCCAGCAGCCCCCTAGGACAGGGGATCTACGAGCAGTACTTC.

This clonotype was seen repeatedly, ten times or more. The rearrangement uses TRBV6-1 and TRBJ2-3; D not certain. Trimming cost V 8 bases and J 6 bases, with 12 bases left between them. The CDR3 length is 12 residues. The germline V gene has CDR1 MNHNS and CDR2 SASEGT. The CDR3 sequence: CASSSFVDTQYF. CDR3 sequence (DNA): TGTGCCAGCTCCTCGTTCGTGGATACGCAGTATTTT.

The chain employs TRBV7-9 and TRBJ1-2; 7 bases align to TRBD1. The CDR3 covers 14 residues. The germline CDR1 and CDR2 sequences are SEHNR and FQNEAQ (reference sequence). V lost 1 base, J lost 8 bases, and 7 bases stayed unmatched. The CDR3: CASSLVGRGKGYTF. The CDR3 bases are TGTGCCAGCAGCTTAGTTGGCAGGGGGAAAGGCTACACCTTC.

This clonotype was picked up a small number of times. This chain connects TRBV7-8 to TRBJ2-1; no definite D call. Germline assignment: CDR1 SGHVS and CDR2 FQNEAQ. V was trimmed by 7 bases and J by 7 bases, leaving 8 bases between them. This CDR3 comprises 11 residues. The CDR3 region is CASTENNEQFF. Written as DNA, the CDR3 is TGTGCCAGCACCGAGAATAATGAGCAGTTCTTC.

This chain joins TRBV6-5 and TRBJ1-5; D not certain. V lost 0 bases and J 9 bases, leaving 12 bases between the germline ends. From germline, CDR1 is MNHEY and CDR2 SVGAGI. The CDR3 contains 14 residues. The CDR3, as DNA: TGTGCCAGCAGTTACTCGATGCAGAAGGGGCCCCAGCATTTT. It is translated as CASSYSMQKGPQHF.

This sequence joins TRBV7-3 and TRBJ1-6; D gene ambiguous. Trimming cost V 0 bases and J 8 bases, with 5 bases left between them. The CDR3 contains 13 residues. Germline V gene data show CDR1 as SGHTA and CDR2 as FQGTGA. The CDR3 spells CASSLTWDSPLHF. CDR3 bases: TGTGCCAGCAGCTTAACATGGGATTCACCCCTCCACTTT.

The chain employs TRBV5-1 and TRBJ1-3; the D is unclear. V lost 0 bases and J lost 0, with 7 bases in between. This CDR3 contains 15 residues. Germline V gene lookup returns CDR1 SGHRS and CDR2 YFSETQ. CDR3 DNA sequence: TGCGCCAGCAGCTTGGATCGGAACTCTGGAAACACCATATATTTT. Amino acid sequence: CASSLDRNSGNTIYF.

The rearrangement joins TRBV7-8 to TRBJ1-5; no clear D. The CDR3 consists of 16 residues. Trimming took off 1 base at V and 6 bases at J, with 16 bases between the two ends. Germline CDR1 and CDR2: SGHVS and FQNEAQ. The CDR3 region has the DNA TGTGCCAGCAGCTTAGGGGGATGGGCAGGTCGTCAGCCCCAGCATTTT. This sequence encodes CASSLGGWAGRQPQHF. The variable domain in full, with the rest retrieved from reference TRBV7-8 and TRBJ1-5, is GAGVSQSPRYKVAKRGQDVALRCDPISGHVSLFWYQQALGQGPEFLTYFQNEAQLDKSGLPSDRFFAERPEGSVSTLKIQRTQQEDSAVYLCASSLGGWAGRQPQHFGDGTRLSIL.

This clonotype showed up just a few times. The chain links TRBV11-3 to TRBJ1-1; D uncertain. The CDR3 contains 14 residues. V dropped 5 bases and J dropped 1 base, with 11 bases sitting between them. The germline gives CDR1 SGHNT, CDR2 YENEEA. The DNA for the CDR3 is TGTGCCAGCAGCCAGGACGGCCCGAACACTGAAGCTTTCTTT. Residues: CASSQDGPNTEAFF.

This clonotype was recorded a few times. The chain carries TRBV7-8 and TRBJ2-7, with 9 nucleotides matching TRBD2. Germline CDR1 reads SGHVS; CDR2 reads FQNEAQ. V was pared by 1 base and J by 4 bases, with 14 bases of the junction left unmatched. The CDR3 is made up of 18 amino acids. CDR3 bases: TGTGCCAGCAGCTTAGACCCAAATATAGCGGGAGATAAGTACGAGCAGTACTTC. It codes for CASSLDPNIAGDKYEQYF.

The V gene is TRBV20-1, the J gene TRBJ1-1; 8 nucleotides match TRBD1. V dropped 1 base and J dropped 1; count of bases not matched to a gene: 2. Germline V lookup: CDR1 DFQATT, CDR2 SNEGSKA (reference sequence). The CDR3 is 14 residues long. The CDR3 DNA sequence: TGCAGTGCTAGAGCAGGGGGCTCGAACACTGAAGCTTTCTTT. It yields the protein CSARAGGSNTEAFF.

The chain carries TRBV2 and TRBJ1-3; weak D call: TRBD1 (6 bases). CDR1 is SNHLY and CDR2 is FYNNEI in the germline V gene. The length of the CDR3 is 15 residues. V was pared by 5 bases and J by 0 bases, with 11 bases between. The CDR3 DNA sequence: TGTGCCAGCAGTCGACAGGACCTCTCTGGAAACACCATATATTTT. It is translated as CASSRQDLSGNTIYF.

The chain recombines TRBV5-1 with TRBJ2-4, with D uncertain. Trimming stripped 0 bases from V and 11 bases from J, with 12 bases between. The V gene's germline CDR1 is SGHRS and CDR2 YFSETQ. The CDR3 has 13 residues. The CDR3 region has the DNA TGCGCCAGCAGCTTGGGAGACTGGTCCCTTCAGTACTTC. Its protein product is CASSLGDWSLQYF.

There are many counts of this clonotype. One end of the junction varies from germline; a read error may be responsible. The chain's CDR3 is CASSGSGANVLTF. CDR3 nucleotides: TGCGCCAGCAGTGGGTCCGGGGCCAACGTCCTGACTTTC. The V call is TRBV25-1, the J call TRBJ2-6; D remains ambiguous. From germline, CDR1 is MGHDK and CDR2 SYGVNS. This CDR3 comprises 13 residues.

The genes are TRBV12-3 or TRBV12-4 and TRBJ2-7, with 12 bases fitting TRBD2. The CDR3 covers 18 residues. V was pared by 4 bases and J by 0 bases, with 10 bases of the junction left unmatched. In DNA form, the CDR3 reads TGTGCCAGCAGTTCCAGTGAGACTAGCGGGAGTGGCTCCTACGAGCAGTACTTC. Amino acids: CASSSSETSGSGSYEQYF.

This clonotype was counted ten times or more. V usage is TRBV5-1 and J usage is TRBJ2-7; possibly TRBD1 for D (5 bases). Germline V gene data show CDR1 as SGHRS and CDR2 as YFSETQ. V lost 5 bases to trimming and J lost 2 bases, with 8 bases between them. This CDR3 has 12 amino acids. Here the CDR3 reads CASSPGTYEQYF. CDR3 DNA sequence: TGCGCCAGCAGTCCAGGGACCTACGAGCAGTACTTC.

CDR3 DNA sequence: TGTGCCAGCAGTGCTCGACTAGCGGGTACTATACATGCCGAGCAGTACTTC. This codes for CASSARLAGTIHAEQYF. J is TRBJ2-7 and V is TRBV6-1; 10 positions agree with TRBD2. This CDR3 has 17 amino acids. J was trimmed by 6 bases and V by 4 bases; bases with no gene match: 15. Germline values: CDR1 MNHNS, CDR2 SASEGT.

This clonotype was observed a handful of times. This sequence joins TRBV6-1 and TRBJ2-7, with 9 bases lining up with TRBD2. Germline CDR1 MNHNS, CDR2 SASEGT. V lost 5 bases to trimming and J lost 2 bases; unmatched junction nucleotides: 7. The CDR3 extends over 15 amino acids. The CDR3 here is CASSNPGLAAYEQYF. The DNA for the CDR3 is TGTGCCAGCAGTAATCCGGGACTAGCAGCCTACGAGCAGTACTTC.

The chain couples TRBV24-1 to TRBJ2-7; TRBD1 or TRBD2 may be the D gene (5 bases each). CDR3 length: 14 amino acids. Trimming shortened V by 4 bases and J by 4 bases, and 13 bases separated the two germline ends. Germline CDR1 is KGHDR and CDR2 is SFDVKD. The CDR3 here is CATSEGAEGYEQYF. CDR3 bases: TGTGCCACCAGTGAAGGGGCCGAGGGATACGAGCAGTACTTC.

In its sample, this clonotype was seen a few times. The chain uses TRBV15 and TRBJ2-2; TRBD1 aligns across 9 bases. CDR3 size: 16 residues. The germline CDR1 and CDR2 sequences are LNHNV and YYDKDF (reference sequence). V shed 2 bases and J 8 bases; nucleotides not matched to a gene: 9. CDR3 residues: CATSRTMTGGMGELFF. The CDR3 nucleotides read TGTGCCACCAGCAGAACGATGACAGGGGGTATGGGGGAGCTGTTTTTT.

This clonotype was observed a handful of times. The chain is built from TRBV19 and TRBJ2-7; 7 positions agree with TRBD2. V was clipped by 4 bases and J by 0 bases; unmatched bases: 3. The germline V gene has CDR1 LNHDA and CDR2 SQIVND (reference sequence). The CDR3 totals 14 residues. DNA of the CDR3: TGTGCCAGTAGTAGCGGGAGAGTCTCCTACGAGCAGTACTTC. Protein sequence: CASSSGRVSYEQYF. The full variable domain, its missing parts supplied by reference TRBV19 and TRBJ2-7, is DGGITQSPKYLFRKEGQNVTLSCEQNLNHDAMYWYRQDPGQGLRLIYYSQIVNDFQKGDIAEGYSVSREKKESFPLTVTSAQKNPTAFYLCASSSGRVSYEQYFGPGTRLTVT.

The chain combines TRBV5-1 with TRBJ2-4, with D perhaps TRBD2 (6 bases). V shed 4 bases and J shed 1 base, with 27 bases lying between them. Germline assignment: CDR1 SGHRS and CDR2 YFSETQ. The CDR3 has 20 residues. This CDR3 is CASSHHRDSTTYWAKNIQYF. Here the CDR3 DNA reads TGCGCCAGCAGCCACCATCGGGACTCCACAACTTACTGGGCCAAAAACATTCAGTACTTC.